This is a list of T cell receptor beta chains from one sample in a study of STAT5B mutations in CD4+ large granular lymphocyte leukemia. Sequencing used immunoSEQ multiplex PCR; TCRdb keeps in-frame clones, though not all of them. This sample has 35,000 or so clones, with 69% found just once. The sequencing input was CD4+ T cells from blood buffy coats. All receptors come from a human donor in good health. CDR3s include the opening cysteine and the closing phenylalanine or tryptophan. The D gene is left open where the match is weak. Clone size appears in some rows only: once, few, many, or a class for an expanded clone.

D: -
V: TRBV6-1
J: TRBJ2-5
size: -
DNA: TGTGCCAGCAGACACCGACAGGCACTACAAGAGACCCAGTACTTC
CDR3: CASRHRQALQETQYF

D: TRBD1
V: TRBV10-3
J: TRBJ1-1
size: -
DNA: TGTGCCATCAGTACCTTTCGGGGACAGGGGGATAGTAAGACTGAAGCTTTCTTT
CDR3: CAISTFRGQGDSKTEAFF

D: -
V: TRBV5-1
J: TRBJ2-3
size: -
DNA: TGCGCCAGCAGCTTTTTCGGGGATCGGATCACAGATACGCAGTATTTT
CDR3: CASSFFGDRITDTQYF

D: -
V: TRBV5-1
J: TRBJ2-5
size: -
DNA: TGCGCCAGCAGCCTCGGGCCCACAGGGACTCAAGAGACCCAGTACTTC
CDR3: CASSLGPTGTQETQYF

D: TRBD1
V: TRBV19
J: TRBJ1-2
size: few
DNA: TGTGCCAGTAGTATGGACAGGGCGAGGGGTTATGGCTACACCTTC
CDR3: CASSMDRARGYGYTF

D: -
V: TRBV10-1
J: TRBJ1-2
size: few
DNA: TGCGCCACTGCTCCCTTACGGAACTATGGCTACACCTTC
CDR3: CATAPLRNYGYTF

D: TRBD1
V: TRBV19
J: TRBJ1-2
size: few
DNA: TGTGCCAGCCGGGACAGGGGACGGAATGGCTACACCTTC
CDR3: CASRDRGRNGYTF

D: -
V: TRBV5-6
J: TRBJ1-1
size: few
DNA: TGTGCCAGCAGCTTGTGGGGGAACACTGAAGCTTTCTTT
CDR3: CASSLWGNTEAFF

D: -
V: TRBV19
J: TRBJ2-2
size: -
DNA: TGTGCCAGTAGTATAGCCGGGACGGGGACCGGGGAGCTGTTTTTT
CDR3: CASSIAGTGTGELFF

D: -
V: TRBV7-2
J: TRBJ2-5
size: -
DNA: TGTGCCAGCAGCTTCGGGACACACCAAGAGACCCAGTACTTC
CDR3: CASSFGTHQETQYF

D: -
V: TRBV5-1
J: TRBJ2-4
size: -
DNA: TGCGCCAGCAGCTTGGGGACTACAGGGGAGAACATTCAGTACTTC
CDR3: CASSLGTTGENIQYF

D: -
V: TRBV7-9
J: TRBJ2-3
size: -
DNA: TGTGCCAGCAGCTTAGTGGTAGGAAGAGATACGCAGTATTTT
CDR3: CASSLVVGRDTQYF

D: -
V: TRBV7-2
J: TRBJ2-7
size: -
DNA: TGTGCCAGCAGCTTAACCAATGGGGTTGGCTACGAGCAGTACTTC
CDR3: CASSLTNGVGYEQYF

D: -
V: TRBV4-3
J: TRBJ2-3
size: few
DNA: TGCGCCAGCAGCCAAGATCTATCAGGTTGGAGCACAGATACGCAGTATTTT
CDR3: CASSQDLSGWSTDTQYF

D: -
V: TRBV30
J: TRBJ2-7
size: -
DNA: TGTGCCTGGGAGGACCAGCCGGCCTACGAGCAGTACTTC
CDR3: CAWEDQPAYEQYF

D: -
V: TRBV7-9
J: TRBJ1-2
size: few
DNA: TGTGCCAGCAGCTTAGTTGAGGGACTTTATGGCTACACCTTC
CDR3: CASSLVEGLYGYTF

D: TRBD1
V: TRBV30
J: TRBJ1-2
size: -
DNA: TGTGCCTGGACAGGGGGCTATGGCTACACCTTC
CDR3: CAWTGGYGYTF

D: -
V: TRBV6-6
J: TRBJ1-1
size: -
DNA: TGTGCCAGCAGTTACTCTCCCCCACAGGGCACTGAAGCTTTCTTT
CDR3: CASSYSPPQGTEAFF

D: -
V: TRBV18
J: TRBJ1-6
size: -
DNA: TGTGCCAGCTCGGGACTCCTGTTCGGGGTTAGAAATTCACCCCTCCACTTT
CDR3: CASSGLLFGVRNSPLHF

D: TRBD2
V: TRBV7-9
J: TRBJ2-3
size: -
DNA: TGTGCCAGCAGCTCTAGCGGGGGCGCAACCACAGATACGCAGTATTTT
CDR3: CASSSSGGATTDTQYF

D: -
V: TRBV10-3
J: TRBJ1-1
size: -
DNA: TGTGCCATCAGACCGACCAGCACGAACACTGAAGCTTTCTTT
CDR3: CAIRPTSTNTEAFF

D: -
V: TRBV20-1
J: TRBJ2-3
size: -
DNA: TGCAGTGCTAGTAGGGATACGCAGTATTTT
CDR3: CSASRDTQYF

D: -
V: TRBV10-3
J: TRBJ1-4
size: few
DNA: TGTGCCATCAGTTCTGAGCTTCTAACTAATGAAAAACTGTTTTTT
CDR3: CAISSELLTNEKLFF

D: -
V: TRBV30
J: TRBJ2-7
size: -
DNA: TGTGCCTGCACCTCGGGTCGGTACGAGCAGTACTTC
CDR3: CACTSGRYEQYF

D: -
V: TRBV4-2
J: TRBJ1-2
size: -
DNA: TGTGCCAGCAGCCAAGAACAGGGAAACTATGGCTACACCTTC
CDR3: CASSQEQGNYGYTF

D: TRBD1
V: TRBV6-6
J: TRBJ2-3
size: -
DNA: TGTGCCAGCAGCGTCAGAGGGGGCGACACTGCAGATACGCAGTATTTT
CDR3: CASSVRGGDTADTQYF

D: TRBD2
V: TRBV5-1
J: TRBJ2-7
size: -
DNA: TGCGCCAGCAGCTTGTATTTTGCGAAACTAGCGGGGGGAGGAGAGCAGTACTTC
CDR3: CASSLYFAKLAGGGEQYF

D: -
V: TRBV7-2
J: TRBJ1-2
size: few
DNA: TGTGCCAGCACCGACCGGCAGGGCTATGGCTACACCTTC
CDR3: CASTDRQGYGYTF

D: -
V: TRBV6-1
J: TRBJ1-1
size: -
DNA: TGTGCCAGCAGCGGACACGTTGAGGTGTACGCTTTCTTT
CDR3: CASSGHVEVYAFF

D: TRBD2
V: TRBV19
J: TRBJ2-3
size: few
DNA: TGTGCCACCCGAGGTCCGGGACTAATCAGCACAGATACGCAGTATTTT
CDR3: CATRGPGLISTDTQYF

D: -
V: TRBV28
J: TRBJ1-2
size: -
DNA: TGTGCCACCCCTGGACAGCCCCCGAGTAGGGATGGCTACACCTTC
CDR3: CATPGQPPSRDGYTF

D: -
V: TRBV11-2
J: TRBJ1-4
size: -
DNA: TGTGCCAGCAGCTTAGGCTTTAATGAAAAACTGTTTTTT
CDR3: CASSLGFNEKLFF

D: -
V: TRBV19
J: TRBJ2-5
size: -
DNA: TGTGCCAGTAATACTCGGGGAGGCCGCGAGACCCAGTACTTC
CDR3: CASNTRGGRETQYF

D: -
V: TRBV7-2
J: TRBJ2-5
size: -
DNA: TGTGCCAGCAGCTTAGAGCGGGTCGGGTCCCAGTACTTC
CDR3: CASSLERVGSQYF

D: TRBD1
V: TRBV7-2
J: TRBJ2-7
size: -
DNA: TGTGCCAGCAGCTTAGTAGGACAGGGAGGCTACGAGCAGTACTTC
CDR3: CASSLVGQGGYEQYF

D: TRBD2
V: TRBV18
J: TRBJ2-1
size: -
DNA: TGTGCCAGCTCACCCATTCTAGCGGGGGGCTACAATGAGCAGTTCTTC
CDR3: CASSPILAGGYNEQFF

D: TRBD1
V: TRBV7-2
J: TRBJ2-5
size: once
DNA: TGTGCCAGCAGCTATGGGACAGATCGAGAGACCCAGTACTTC
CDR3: CASSYGTDRETQYF

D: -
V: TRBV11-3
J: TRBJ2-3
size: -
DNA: TGTGCCAGCAGCCGGATGGGGCAGTCCACAGATACGCAGTATTTT
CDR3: CASSRMGQSTDTQYF

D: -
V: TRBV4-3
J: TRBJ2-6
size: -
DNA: TGCGCCAGCAGCCAAGGAAGGGGGGGGCGCCCCTCTGGGGCCAACGTCCTGACTTTC
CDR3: CASSQGRGGRPSGANVLTF

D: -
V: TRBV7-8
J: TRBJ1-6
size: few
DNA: TGTGCCAGCAGCTTAGAGGGTTTCGAGGGTTCACCCCTCCACTTT
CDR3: CASSLEGFEGSPLHF

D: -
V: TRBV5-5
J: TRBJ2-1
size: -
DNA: TGTGCCAGCAGCTTGGACGGGGGCTCCTACAATGAGCAGTTCTTC
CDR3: CASSLDGGSYNEQFF

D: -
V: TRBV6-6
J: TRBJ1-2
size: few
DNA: TGTGCCAGCAGTTCCACAGGGAGAAGTGGCTACACCTTC
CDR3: CASSSTGRSGYTF

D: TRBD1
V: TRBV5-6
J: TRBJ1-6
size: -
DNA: TGTGCCAGCAGCCCATGGACAGGGGGCTCCTATAATTCACCCCTCCACTTT
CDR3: CASSPWTGGSYNSPLHF

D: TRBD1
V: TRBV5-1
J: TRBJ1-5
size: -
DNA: TGCGCCAGCAGCCCCCAGGGGGCGGCGAATCAGCCCCAGCATTTT
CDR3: CASSPQGAANQPQHF

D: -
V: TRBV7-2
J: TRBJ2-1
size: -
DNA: TGTGCCAGCAGCTCCCGGGGAGCCTACAATGAGCAGTTCTTC
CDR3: CASSSRGAYNEQFF

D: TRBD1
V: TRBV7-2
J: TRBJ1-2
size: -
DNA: TGTGCCAGCAGCCCAGGACAGGGGGCGGATGGCTACACCTTC
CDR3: CASSPGQGADGYTF

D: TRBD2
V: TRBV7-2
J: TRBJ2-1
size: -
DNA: TGTGCCAGCAGGAGAAGCGGGGGGGCTTCCTACAATGAGCAGTTCTTC
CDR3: CASRRSGGASYNEQFF

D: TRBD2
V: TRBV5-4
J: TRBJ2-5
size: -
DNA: TGTGCCAGCGCTAGCGGTTACCAAGAGACCCAGTACTTC
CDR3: CASASGYQETQYF

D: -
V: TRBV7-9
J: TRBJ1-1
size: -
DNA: TGTGCCAGCAGCGTACAAGGGGACACTGAAGCTTTCTTT
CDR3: CASSVQGDTEAFF

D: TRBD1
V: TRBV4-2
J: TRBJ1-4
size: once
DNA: TGTGCCAGCAGCCAAGAATCAACCGGGACAGGAGAAACAAAACTGTTTTTT
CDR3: CASSQESTGTGETKLFF

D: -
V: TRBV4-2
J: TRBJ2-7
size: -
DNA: TGTGCCAGCAGCCTGCAGGGGTACGAGCAGTACTTC
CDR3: CASSLQGYEQYF

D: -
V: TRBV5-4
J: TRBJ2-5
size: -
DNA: TGTGCCAGCAGCTTCTCCCCCCCCGAGAGGCAGCAGTACTTC
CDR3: CASSFSPPERQQYF

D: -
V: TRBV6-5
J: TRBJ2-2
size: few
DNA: TGTGCCAGCAGGAAGGAGACCGGGGAGCTGTTTTTT
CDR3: CASRKETGELFF

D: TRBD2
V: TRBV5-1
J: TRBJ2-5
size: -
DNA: TGCGCCAGCAGCTTGGCCGACGGGGGGGAGACCCAGTACTTC
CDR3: CASSLADGGETQYF

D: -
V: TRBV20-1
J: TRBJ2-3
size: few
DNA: TGCAGTGCTAGTATAGGTGATACGCAGTATTTT
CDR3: CSASIGDTQYF

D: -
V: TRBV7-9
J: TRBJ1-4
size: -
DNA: TGTGCCAGCAGCCGCCGAATGGGCGCGGGGAATGAAAAACTGTTTTTT
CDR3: CASSRRMGAGNEKLFF

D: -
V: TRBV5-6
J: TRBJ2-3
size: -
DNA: TGTGCCAGCAGCTTGGCAGTAGCGGACACAGATACGCAGTATTTT
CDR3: CASSLAVADTDTQYF

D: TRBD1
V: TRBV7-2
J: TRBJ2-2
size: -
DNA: TGTGCCAGCAGCTTAGACAGGGGGCGCCTGTTATCGGGTACCGGGGAGCTGTTTTTT
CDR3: CASSLDRGRLLSGTGELFF

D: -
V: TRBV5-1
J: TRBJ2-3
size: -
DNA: TGCGCCAGCTCGGGGAACACAGATACGCAGTATTTT
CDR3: CASSGNTDTQYF

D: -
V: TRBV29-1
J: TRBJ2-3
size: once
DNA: TGCAGCGTTGAAGTTATCCTGGGCGATACGCAGTATTTT
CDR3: CSVEVILGDTQYF